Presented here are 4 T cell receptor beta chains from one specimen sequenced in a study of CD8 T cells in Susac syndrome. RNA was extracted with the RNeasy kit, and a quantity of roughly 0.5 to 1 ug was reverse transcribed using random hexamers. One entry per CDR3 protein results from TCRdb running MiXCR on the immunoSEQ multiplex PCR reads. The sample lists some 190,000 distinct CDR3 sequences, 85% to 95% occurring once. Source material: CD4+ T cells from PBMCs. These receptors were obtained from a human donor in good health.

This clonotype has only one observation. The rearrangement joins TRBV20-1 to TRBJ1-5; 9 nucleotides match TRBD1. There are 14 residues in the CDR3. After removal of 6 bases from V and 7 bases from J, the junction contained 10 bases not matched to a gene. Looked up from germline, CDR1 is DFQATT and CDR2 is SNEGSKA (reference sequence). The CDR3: CSATRGTGLQPQHF. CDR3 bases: TGCAGTGCCACAAGGGGGACAGGGTTGCAGCCCCAGCATTTT.

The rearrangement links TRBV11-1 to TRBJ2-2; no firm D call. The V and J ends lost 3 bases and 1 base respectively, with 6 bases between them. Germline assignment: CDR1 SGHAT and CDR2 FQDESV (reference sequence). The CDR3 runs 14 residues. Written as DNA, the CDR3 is TGTGCCAGCAGCTTCACTGGGAACACCGGGGAGCTGTTTTTT. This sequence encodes CASSFTGNTGELFF.

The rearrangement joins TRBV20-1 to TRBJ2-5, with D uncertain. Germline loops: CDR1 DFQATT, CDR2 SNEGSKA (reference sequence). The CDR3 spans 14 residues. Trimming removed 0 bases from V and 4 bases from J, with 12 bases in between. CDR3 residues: CSAREMSARETQYF. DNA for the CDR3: TGCAGTGCTAGAGAGATGTCGGCCCGAGAGACCCAGTACTTC.

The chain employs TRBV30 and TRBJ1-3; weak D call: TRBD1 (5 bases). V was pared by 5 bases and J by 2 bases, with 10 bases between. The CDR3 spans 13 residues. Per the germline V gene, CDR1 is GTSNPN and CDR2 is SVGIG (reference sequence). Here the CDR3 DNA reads TGTGCCTGGCACCAGGGCCCTGGAAACACCATATATTTT. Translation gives CAWHQGPGNTIYF.